This TCR beta chain emerged from a study of T cells in Graves' hyperthyroidism and ophthalmopathy. This CDR3 region has 16 residues. The V end lost 0 bases, the J end lost 1 base, and 10 bases lay between the germline ends. Germline V gives CDR1 KGHDR, CDR2 SFDVKD. This clonotype showed up just a few times. From RNA transcripts, TCR beta CDR3 regions were amplified. The TCR CDR3 was amplified in a first-round RT-PCR using the HTBI primer set. TCRdb re-analysed the multiplex PCR reads in MiXCR, keeping a single row per CDR3 protein. This table has 620,000 or so distinct CDR3 sequences, approximately 15% appearing once.

The sequenced sample was blood. This TCR came from a woman between 50 and 59 years old with Graves' ophthalmopathy. This chain connects TRBV24-1 to TRBJ2-3; D perhaps matches TRBD2 (5 bases). The CDR3 bases are TGTGCCACCAGTGATTTGCAACTGGGAGGCACAGATACGCAGTATTTT. This gives the protein CATSDLQLGGTDTQYF.